One and the same sample provided the 24 T cell receptor beta chains below, sequenced in a study of blood T cell repertoires in COVID-19. The method was immunoSEQ multiplex PCR; TCRdb's version includes in-frame clones alone and lacks a portion of them. This sample has some 200,000 clones; less than 90% occur once, and the top ten carry 0.7% to 0.95%. Material: peripheral blood. The source of these receptors is a woman in her sixties or seventies with acute or convalescent COVID-19.

The chain combines TRBV27 with TRBJ1-4; 7 nucleotides agree with TRBD1. The CDR3 is 14 amino acids. J was trimmed by 6 bases and V by 7 bases; bases with no gene match: 8. Germline V gives CDR1 MNHEY, CDR2 SMNVEV (reference sequence). This CDR3 reads CASKERGRHEKLFF. The CDR3 nucleotides read TGTGCCAGCAAGGAAAGGGGGCGCCATGAAAAACTGTTTTTT.

The rearrangement uses TRBV15 and TRBJ2-3; tentatively, D is TRBD1 (5 bases). V lost 5 bases, J lost 4 bases, and 13 bases lay in between. CDR3 length: 14 amino acids. Germline CDR1 reads LNHNV; CDR2 reads YYDKDF (reference sequence). CDR3: CATSDGSGSDTQYF. The CDR3 DNA is TGTGCCACCAGCGATGGTTCAGGGTCAGATACGCAGTATTTT.

This chain uses TRBV2 with TRBJ2-2, with a possible D match to TRBD1 (5 bases). The length of the CDR3 is 15 residues. V was cut by 7 bases and J by 6 bases, with 18 bases left in between. Germline CDR1 is SNHLY and CDR2 is FYNNEI. CDR3 region: CASTPRGFQAGELFF. The CDR3 DNA reads as TGTGCCAGCACTCCTAGGGGATTTCAAGCCGGGGAGCTGTTTTTT.

This chain uses TRBV9 with TRBJ2-7; D gene unclear. The V end lost 0 bases, the J end lost 5 bases, and 9 bases lay between the germline ends. This CDR3 has 13 residues. Germline CDR1 is SGDLS and CDR2 is YYNGEE. The CDR3 is CASSVAATHEQYF. The CDR3 DNA is TGTGCCAGCAGCGTAGCCGCCACACACGAGCAGTACTTC. Full variable domain (missing parts from reference TRBV9 and TRBJ2-7): DSGVTQTPKHLITATGQRVTLRCSPRSGDLSVYWYQQSLDQGLQFLIQYYNGEERAKGNILERFSAQQFPDLHSELNLSSLELGDSALYFCASSVAATHEQYFGPGTRLTVT.

The chain links TRBV6-2 or TRBV6-3 to TRBJ2-1; the D gene is possibly TRBD2 (6 bases). Trimming left V 6 bases short and J 8 bases short, with 11 bases between. The germline CDR1 and CDR2 sequences are MNHEY and SVGEGT. The CDR3 has 12 residues. In DNA form, the CDR3 reads TGTGCCAGCAGCCTGCCGGGAGATGAGCAGTTCTTC. This encodes CASSLPGDEQFF.

The gene calls are TRBV7-9 and TRBJ2-1; 7 bases are shared with TRBD2. The V and J ends lost 5 bases and 6 bases, in that order; junction bases with no gene match: 13. The CDR3 consists of 16 residues. The germline V gene has CDR1 SEHNR and CDR2 FQNEAQ (reference sequence). CDR3 in amino acids: CASSPPGLGEFNEQFF. The CDR3 nucleotides are TGTGCCAGCAGCCCCCCCGGACTAGGAGAATTCAATGAGCAGTTCTTC.

The V and J genes are TRBV6-2 or TRBV6-3 and TRBJ1-1; TRBD1 might be the D (6 bases). Germline V CDR1 and CDR2: MNHEY, SVGEGT. V was shortened by 2 bases and J by 0 bases, with 19 bases between the two germline ends. The CDR3 extends over 18 amino acids. The CDR3 loop is CASSYDGTPAYLNTEAFF. The CDR3 DNA follows: TGTGCCAGCAGTTACGACGGGACACCAGCATACTTGAACACTGAAGCTTTCTTT.

V usage is TRBV28 and J usage is TRBJ2-1; weak D call: TRBD2 (6 bases). Germline CDR1 MDHEN, CDR2 SYDVKM. Trimming removed 1 base from V and 4 bases from J, with 14 bases in between. The CDR3 contains 16 residues. This chain's CDR3 is CASSLFGGMKYNEQFF. CDR3 coding DNA: TGTGCCAGCAGTTTATTTGGCGGGATGAAATACAATGAGCAGTTCTTC.

The chain combines TRBV10-2 with TRBJ1-6; the D is unclear. Looked up from germline, CDR1 is WSHSY and CDR2 is SAAADI. V lost 2 bases and J lost 8, with 10 bases in between. This CDR3 has 14 amino acids. CDR3 DNA sequence: TGCGCCAGCAGTGAGGGCGGAACGGATTCACCCCTCCACTTT. Its translation: CASSEGGTDSPLHF.

The V gene is TRBV7-7, the J gene TRBJ2-3; a possible D gene is TRBD1 (7 bases). Germline lookup yields CDR1 SSHAT and CDR2 FNYEAQ (reference sequence). The CDR3 consists of 14 residues. V lost 2 bases, J lost 4 bases, and 10 bases lay in between. CDR3 in DNA: TGTGCCAGCAGCTTAACCAGGGGGGCAGATACGCAGTATTTT. Amino acid sequence: CASSLTRGADTQYF.

This chain joins TRBV4-2 and TRBJ2-3, with D maybe TRBD1 (6 bases). The length of the CDR3 is 16 residues. V was shortened by 2 bases and J by 1 base, with 13 bases between the two germline ends. Germline CDR1 is LGHNA and CDR2 is YNFKEQ. Here the CDR3 DNA reads TGTGCCAGCAGCCAAATACAGGGTGGGGGCACAGATACGCAGTATTTT. Protein product: CASSQIQGGGTDTQYF.

The V call is TRBV11-3, the J call TRBJ1-4; 7 nucleotides align to TRBD1. V lost 6 bases and J lost 7; bases outside the gene matches: 8. The length of the CDR3 is 14 residues. CDR1 SGHNT and CDR2 YENEEA come from the germline V gene. CDR3 residues: CASRSDRAVEKLFF. The CDR3 DNA follows: TGTGCCAGCAGATCCGACAGGGCGGTTGAAAAACTGTTTTTT. Based on the CDR3 plus reference TRBV11-3 and TRBJ1-4, the full variable domain is EAGVVQSPRYKIIEKKQPVAFWCNPISGHNTLYWYLQNLGQGPELLIRYENEEAVDDSQLPKDRFSAERLKGVDSTLKIQPAELGDSAVYLCASRSDRAVEKLFFGSGTQLSVL.

This CDR3 reads CASKVRAPNTEAFF. CDR3 DNA sequence: TGTGCCAGTAAGGTCAGGGCACCGAACACTGAAGCTTTCTTT. The rearrangement joins TRBV19 to TRBJ1-1, with a possible D match to TRBD1 (5 bases). The germline gives CDR1 LNHDA, CDR2 SQIVND (reference sequence). The CDR3 extends over 14 amino acids. V shed 7 bases and J shed 1 base, with 13 bases lying between them.

The chain uses TRBV9 and TRBJ1-1, with TRBD1 identical over 7 bases. Trimming took 4 bases from V and 1 from J; bases not matched to a gene: 4. CDR3 length: 14 residues. Germline V gives CDR1 SGDLS, CDR2 YYNGEE. Written as DNA, the CDR3 is TGTGCCAGCAGCTTCACAGGGGAGAACACTGAAGCTTTCTTT. Protein sequence: CASSFTGENTEAFF.

The chain employs TRBV27 and TRBJ1-6, with 9 bases lining up with TRBD1. Germline CDR1 reads MNHEY; CDR2 reads SMNVEV (reference sequence). Losses at the gene ends were 3 bases for V and 9 bases for J; bases not matched to a gene: 6. The CDR3 extends over 15 amino acids. The CDR3 loop is CASSFGTGRGSPLHF. The CDR3 DNA reads TGTGCCAGCAGTTTCGGGACAGGGCGAGGTTCACCCCTCCACTTT.

The chain has TRBV5-1 and TRBJ2-3; 7 positions match TRBD2. This CDR3 has 15 amino acids. With 1 base clipped from V and 4 bases from J, the junction kept 6 bases outside the gene matches. CDR1 and CDR2 from the germline V gene are SGHRS and YFSETQ. CDR3 loop: CASSLWRERADTQYF. CDR3 DNA sequence: TGCGCCAGCAGCTTGTGGCGGGAGCGGGCAGATACGCAGTATTTT. The full variable domain, with the rest looked up from reference TRBV5-1 and TRBJ2-3, is KAGVTQTPRYLIKTRGQQVTLSCSPISGHRSVSWYQQTPGQGLQFLFEYFSETQRNKGNFPGRFSGRQFSNSRSEMNVSTLELGDSALYLCASSLWRERADTQYFGPGTRLTVL.

This sequence joins TRBV27 and TRBJ2-7, with TRBD2 identical over 12 bases. V lost 0 bases to trimming and J lost 4 bases; unmatched junction nucleotides: 1. Germline CDR1 reads MNHEY; CDR2 reads SMNVEV (reference sequence). CDR3 length equals 15 residues. The CDR3 DNA reads as TGTGCCAGCAGTTTATCGACTAGCGGGAGATACGAGCAGTACTTC. Amino acids: CASSLSTSGRYEQYF.

The chain couples TRBV4-2 to TRBJ2-2, with TRBD2 identical over 7 bases. Trimming removed 4 bases from V and 7 bases from J; junction bases left unmatched: 9. The CDR3 consists of 15 residues. In germline, CDR1 is LGHNA, CDR2 YNFKEQ. The CDR3 spells CASSRDSGLVGELFF. CDR3 DNA sequence: TGTGCCAGCAGCCGGGACTCCGGACTAGTCGGGGAGCTGTTTTTT.

This chain uses TRBV4-2 with TRBJ1-2; 7 bases are a match to TRBD1. J gave up 2 bases and V 0 bases, and 9 bases lay outside the gene matches. Germline V gene data show CDR1 as LGHNA and CDR2 as YNFKEQ. The CDR3 totals 17 residues. As DNA, the CDR3 is TGTGCCAGCAGCCAAGATTTGGCAGGGGGAGGAAACTATGGCTACACCTTC. Translated, it gives CASSQDLAGGGNYGYTF.

The rearrangement joins TRBV5-6 to TRBJ2-2; tentatively, D is TRBD2 (6 bases). CDR1 SGHDT and CDR2 YYEEEE come from the germline V gene. This CDR3 is 13 amino acids long. Deletions cut 4 bases from V and 6 bases from J, with 10 bases between. CDR3: CASSAGPAGELFF. As DNA, the CDR3 is TGTGCCAGCAGCGCGGGACCTGCCGGGGAGCTGTTTTTT.

The J gene is TRBJ2-4, the V gene TRBV28; perhaps TRBD2 as D (6 bases). Trimming took off 2 bases at V and 7 bases at J, with 6 bases between the two ends. The CDR3 sequence is 12 residues long. The germline CDR1 and CDR2 sequences are MDHEN and SYDVKM. CDR3 DNA sequence: TGTGCCAGCAGTTTAGGGAGGAACATTCAGTACTTC. Translation gives CASSLGRNIQYF.

The V call is TRBV6-6, the J call TRBJ1-4; D unresolved. Germline V gives CDR1 MNHNY, CDR2 SVGAGI (reference sequence). The CDR3 totals 14 residues. With 6 bases removed from V and 4 bases from J, the gap between germline ends came to 12 bases. CDR3 DNA sequence: TGTGCCAGCAGCAACACGGCGGTTAATGAAAAACTGTTTTTT. Its translation is CASSNTAVNEKLFF.

The rearrangement joins TRBV7-6 to TRBJ1-6; the D gene is possibly TRBD1 (5 bases). This CDR3 has 13 amino acids. Trimming shortened V by 5 bases and J by 7 bases, and 9 bases separated the two germline ends. In germline, CDR1 is SGHVS, CDR2 FNYEAQ. DNA for the CDR3: TGTGCCAGCAGCCCCAGGGTGAATTCACCCCTCCACTTT. Its protein product is CASSPRVNSPLHF.

J is TRBJ2-5 and V is TRBV2, with 7 bases matching TRBD1. The end of the DNA is better explained by TRBJ2-7, so the J call may be wrong. Looked up from germline, CDR1 is SNHLY and CDR2 is FYNNEI. The CDR3 sequence is 13 residues long. CDR3 coding DNA: TGTGCCAGCAGTGCAGGACAGGCCTACGAGCAGTACTTC. Translating gives CASSAGQAYEQYF.